The 8 T cell receptor beta chains below come from one sample, sequenced in a study of cytomegalovirus exposure and HLA in healthy donors. Use of 60 Vbeta and 13 Jbeta primers characterized the PCR. The table came from immunoSEQ multiplex PCR; TCRdb's copy has only in-frame clones and leaves some out. The sample gives some 270,000 clones, 85% to 95% of which show up once; about 1.7% is in the top ten. Source material: PBMCs. These receptors all stem from a girl aged 2-10 years in good health and CMV-seronegative.

The chain carries TRBV7-9 and TRBJ1-2, with D hard to call. The CDR3 covers 16 residues. CDR1 is SEHNR and CDR2 is FQNEAQ in the germline V gene (reference sequence). Trimming left V 2 bases short and J 0 bases short, with 13 bases between. For the CDR3, the DNA is TGTGCCAGCAGCTTAATCCCGCAGATCGCTAACTATGGCTACACCTTC. As protein: CASSLIPQIANYGYTF.

The chain recombines TRBV29-1 with TRBJ2-7; 8 positions agree with TRBD1. Per the germline V gene, CDR1 is SQVTM and CDR2 is ANQGSEA. The CDR3 is 14 residues long. Trimming cost V 4 bases and J 2 bases; bases outside gene matches: 7. In nucleotides, the CDR3 is TGCAGCGTTGTATTCTGGACAGGGCCCTACGAGCAGTACTTC. The encoded protein is CSVVFWTGPYEQYF.

The chain carries TRBV4-1 and TRBJ1-1, with 8 positions matching TRBD1. V was clipped by 1 base and J by 3 bases; unmatched bases: 4. Germline values: CDR1 MGHRA, CDR2 YSYEKL. The CDR3 runs 15 residues. The CDR3 coding sequence is TGCGCCAGCAGCCAAGGGACAGGGTTGCACACTGAAGCTTTCTTT. Amino acids: CASSQGTGLHTEAFF.

This clone was recorded a few times. V gene TRBV5-6 combines with J gene TRBJ1-4; D remains unclear. The CDR3 is 15 residues long. The germline gives CDR1 SGHDT, CDR2 YYEEEE. V dropped 0 bases and J dropped 1 base, with 7 bases sitting between them. The CDR3, as DNA: TGTGCCAGCAGCTTGGTCGGGAAAACTAATGAAAAACTGTTTTTT. Translation: CASSLVGKTNEKLFF.

This chain joins TRBV6-1 and TRBJ2-7; weak D call: TRBD2 (6 bases). Per the germline V gene, CDR1 is MNHNS and CDR2 is SASEGT. The V and J ends lost 4 bases and 4 bases respectively, with 14 bases between them. The CDR3 contains 14 residues. This CDR3 reads CASSATGGGYEQYF. CDR3 nucleotides: TGTGCCAGCAGTGCTACCGGTGGAGGGTACGAGCAGTACTTC.

The count of this clone is one. The V gene is TRBV6-4, the J gene TRBJ2-7, with D possibly TRBD2 on 6 matching bases. The CDR3 has 14 residues. The germline gives CDR1 MRHNA, CDR2 SNTAGT. V lost 6 bases to trimming and J lost 1 base, with 13 bases between them. The CDR3 loop is CASRRDSGSYEQYF. DNA of the CDR3: TGTGCCAGCAGGAGGGACTCGGGATCCTACGAGCAGTACTTC.

This chain connects TRBV7-9 to TRBJ2-2; 10 bases are shared with TRBD2. The V and J ends lost 0 bases and 5 bases, in that order; junction bases with no gene match: 3. Looked up from germline, CDR1 is SEHNR and CDR2 is FQNEAQ (reference sequence). The CDR3 covers 16 residues. CDR3 sequence: CASSLAAGGLTGELFF. The CDR3 DNA reads as TGTGCCAGCAGCTTAGCAGCGGGAGGGTTAACCGGGGAGCTGTTTTTT. Variable domain in full (rest from reference TRBV7-9 and TRBJ2-2): DTGVSQNPRHKITKRGQNVTFRCDPISEHNRLYWYRQTLGQGPEFLTYFQNEAQLEKSRLLSDRFSAERPKGSFSTLEIQRTEQGDSAMYLCASSLAAGGLTGELFFGEGSRLTVL.

The rearrangement joins TRBV6-6 to TRBJ2-7, with TRBD1 identical over 7 bases. CDR1 MNHNY and CDR2 SVGAGI come from the germline V gene (reference sequence). The CDR3 has 14 residues. V shed 0 bases, J shed 4 bases, and the junction held 3 bases outside the gene matches. The CDR3 here is CASSYSDRVYEQYF. CDR3 in DNA: TGTGCCAGCAGTTACTCAGACAGGGTGTACGAGCAGTACTTC.